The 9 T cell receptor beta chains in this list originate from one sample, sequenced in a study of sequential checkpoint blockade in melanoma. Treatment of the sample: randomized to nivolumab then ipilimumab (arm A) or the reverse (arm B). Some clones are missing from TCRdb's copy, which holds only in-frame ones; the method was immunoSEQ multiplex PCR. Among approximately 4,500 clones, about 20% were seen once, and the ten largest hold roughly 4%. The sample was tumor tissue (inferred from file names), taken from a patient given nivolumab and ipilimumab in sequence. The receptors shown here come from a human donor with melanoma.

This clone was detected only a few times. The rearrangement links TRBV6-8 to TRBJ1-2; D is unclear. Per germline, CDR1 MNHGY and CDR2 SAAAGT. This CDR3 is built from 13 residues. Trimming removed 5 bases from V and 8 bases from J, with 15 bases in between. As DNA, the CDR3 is TGTGCCAGCAGTGTTGAGCCCCCTCTCGGCTACACCTTC. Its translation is CASSVEPPLGYTF.

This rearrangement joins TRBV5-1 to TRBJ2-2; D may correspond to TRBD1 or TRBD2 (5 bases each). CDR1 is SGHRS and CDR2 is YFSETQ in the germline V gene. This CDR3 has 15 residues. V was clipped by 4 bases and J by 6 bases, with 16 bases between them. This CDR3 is CASSPYGGEAGELFF. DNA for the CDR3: TGCGCCAGCAGCCCCTATGGGGGTGAGGCCGGGGAGCTGTTTTTT.

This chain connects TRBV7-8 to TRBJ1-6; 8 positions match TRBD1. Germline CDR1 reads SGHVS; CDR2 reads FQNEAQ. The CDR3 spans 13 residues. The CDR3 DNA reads TGTGCTAGCCGGACAGGGACGAATTCACCCCTCCACTTT. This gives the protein CASRTGTNSPLHF.

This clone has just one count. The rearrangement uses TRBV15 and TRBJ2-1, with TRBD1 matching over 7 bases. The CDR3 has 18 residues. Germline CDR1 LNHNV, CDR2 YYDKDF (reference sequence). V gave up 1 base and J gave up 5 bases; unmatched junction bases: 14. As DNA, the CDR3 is TGTGCCACCAGCAGAGGGTGGGTGGGGACAGAGGGGGACAATGAGCAGTTCTTC. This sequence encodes CATSRGWVGTEGDNEQFF. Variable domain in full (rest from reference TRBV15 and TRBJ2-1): DAMVIQNPRYQVTQFGKPVTLSCSQTLNHNVMYWYQQKSSQAPKLLFHYYDKDFNNEADTPDNFQSRRPNTSFCFLDIRSPGLGDTAMYLCATSRGWVGTEGDNEQFFGPGTRLTVL.

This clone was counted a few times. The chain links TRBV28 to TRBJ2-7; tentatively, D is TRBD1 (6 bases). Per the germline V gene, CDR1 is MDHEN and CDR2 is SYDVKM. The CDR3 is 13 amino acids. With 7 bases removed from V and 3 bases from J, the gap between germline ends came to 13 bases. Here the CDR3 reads CASMNRAGYEQYF. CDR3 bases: TGTGCCAGCATGAACAGGGCGGGCTACGAGCAGTACTTC.

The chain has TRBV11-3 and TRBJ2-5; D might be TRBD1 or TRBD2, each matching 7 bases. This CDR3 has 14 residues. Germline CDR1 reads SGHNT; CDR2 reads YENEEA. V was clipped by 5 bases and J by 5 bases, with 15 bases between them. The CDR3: CASSQGGAVETQYF. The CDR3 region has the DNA TGTGCCAGCAGCCAGGGGGGGGCAGTGGAGACCCAGTACTTC. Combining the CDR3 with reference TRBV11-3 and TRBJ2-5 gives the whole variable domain EAGVVQSPRYKIIEKKQPVAFWCNPISGHNTLYWYLQNLGQGPELLIRYENEEAVDDSQLPKDRFSAERLKGVDSTLKIQPAELGDSAVYLCASSQGGAVETQYFGPGTRLLVL.

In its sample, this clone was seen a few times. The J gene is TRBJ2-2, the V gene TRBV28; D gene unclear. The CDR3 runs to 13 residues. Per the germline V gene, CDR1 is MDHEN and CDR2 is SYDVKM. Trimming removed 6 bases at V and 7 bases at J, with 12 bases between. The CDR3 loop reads CASRWALLGELFF. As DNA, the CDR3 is TGTGCCAGCAGGTGGGCTCTTCTCGGGGAGCTGTTTTTT. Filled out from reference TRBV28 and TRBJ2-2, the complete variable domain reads DVKVTQSSRYLVKRTGEKVFLECVQDMDHENMFWYRQDPGLGLRLIYFSYDVKMKEKGDIPEGYSVSREKKERFSLILESASTNQTSMYLCASRWALLGELFFGEGSRLTVL.

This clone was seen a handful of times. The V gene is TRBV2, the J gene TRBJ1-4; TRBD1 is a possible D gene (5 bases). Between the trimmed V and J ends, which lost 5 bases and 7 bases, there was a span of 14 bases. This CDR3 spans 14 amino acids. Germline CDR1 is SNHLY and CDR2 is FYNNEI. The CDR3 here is CASSHSWGGEKLFF. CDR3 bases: TGTGCCAGCAGTCACTCCTGGGGGGGTGAAAAACTGTTTTTT.

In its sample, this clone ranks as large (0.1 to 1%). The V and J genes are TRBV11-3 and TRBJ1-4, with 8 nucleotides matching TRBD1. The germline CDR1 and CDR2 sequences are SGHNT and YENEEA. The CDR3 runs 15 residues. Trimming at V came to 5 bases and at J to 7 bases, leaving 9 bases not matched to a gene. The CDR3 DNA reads TGTGCCAGCAGCCCTCCAGGGGGCTTGGGTGAAAAACTGTTTTTT. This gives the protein CASSPPGGLGEKLFF.